One sample yielded the 3 T cell receptor beta chains listed below, sequenced in a study of blood T cell repertoires in COVID-19. TCRdb's copy holds only in-frame clones and misses some; the assay was immunoSEQ multiplex PCR. The sample comprises some 160,000 clones, approximately 91% of which are singletons, and about 4.9% rests with the top ten. Input material: peripheral blood. All receptors derive from a man aged 18 to 29 with COVID-19, enrolled during active disease.

This clone has only a few counts. This sequence joins TRBV2 and TRBJ2-7; D perhaps matches TRBD1 (5 bases). Trimming took off 5 bases at V and 4 bases at J, with 9 bases between the two ends. The germline V gene has CDR1 SNHLY and CDR2 FYNNEI. This CDR3 has 12 residues. The CDR3 sequence: CASSWTMYEQYF. DNA for the CDR3: TGTGCCAGCAGTTGGACAATGTACGAGCAGTACTTC.

V is TRBV7-8 and J is TRBJ2-7; 10 bases align to TRBD1. The CDR3 is made up of 17 amino acids. Losses at the gene ends were 5 bases for V and 4 bases for J; bases not matched to a gene: 14. CDR1 and CDR2 (germline): SGHVS, FQNEAQ. The CDR3 is CASSLGVGTGEWYEQYF. DNA for the CDR3: TGTGCCAGCAGCCTAGGGGTCGGGACAGGGGAATGGTACGAGCAGTACTTC.

The rearrangement joins TRBV9 to TRBJ2-3; weak D call: TRBD2 (6 bases). Trimming removed 6 bases from V and 7 bases from J, with 18 bases in between. The CDR3 runs to 14 residues. The germline V gene has CDR1 SGDLS and CDR2 YYNGEE. The CDR3: CASTQGQAGYTQYF. DNA for the CDR3: TGTGCCAGCACCCAAGGCCAGGCGGGGTATACGCAGTATTTT. The variable domain in full, with the rest retrieved from reference TRBV9 and TRBJ2-3, is DSGVTQTPKHLITATGQRVTLRCSPRSGDLSVYWYQQSLDQGLQFLIQYYNGEERAKGNILERFSAQQFPDLHSELNLSSLELGDSALYFCASTQGQAGYTQYFGPGTRLTVL.